Sequencing of this T cell receptor beta chain was carried out in a study of T cell responses to AZD1222 COVID-19 vaccine. Germline V gene data show CDR1 as SQVTM and CDR2 as ANQGSEA. V was pared by 7 bases and J by 0 bases, with 13 bases of the junction left unmatched. This CDR3 has 17 amino acids. Profiled with immunoSEQ multiplex PCR; TCRdb holds only in-frame clones, not every one. Among 100,000 to 150,000 clones, about 88% were seen once, and the ten largest hold less than 4%. This material consisted of peripheral blood, taken 28 days after the second AZD1222 dose. The chain has TRBV29-1 and TRBJ2-1; 9 bases line up with TRBD2. The TCR was taken from an adult who received the AZD1222 COVID-19 vaccine. CDR3 in amino acids: CSAPGGGARSSYNEQFF. In nucleotides, the CDR3 is TGCAGCGCCCCGGGCGGGGGGGCCCGAAGCTCCTACAATGAGCAGTTCTTC.